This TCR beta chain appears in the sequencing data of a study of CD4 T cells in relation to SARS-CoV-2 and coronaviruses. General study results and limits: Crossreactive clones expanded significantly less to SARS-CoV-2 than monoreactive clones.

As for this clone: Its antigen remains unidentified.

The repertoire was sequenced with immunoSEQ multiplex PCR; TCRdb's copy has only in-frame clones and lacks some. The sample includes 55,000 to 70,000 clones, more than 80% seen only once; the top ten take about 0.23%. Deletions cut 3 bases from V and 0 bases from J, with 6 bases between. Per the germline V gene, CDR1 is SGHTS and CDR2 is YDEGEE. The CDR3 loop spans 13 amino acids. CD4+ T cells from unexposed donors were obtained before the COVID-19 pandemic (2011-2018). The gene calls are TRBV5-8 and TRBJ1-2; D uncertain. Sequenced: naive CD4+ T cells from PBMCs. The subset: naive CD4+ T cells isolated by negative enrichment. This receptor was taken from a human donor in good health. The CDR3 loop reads CASSSTPNYGYTF. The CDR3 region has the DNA TGTGCCAGCAGCTCGACCCCTAACTATGGCTACACCTTC.